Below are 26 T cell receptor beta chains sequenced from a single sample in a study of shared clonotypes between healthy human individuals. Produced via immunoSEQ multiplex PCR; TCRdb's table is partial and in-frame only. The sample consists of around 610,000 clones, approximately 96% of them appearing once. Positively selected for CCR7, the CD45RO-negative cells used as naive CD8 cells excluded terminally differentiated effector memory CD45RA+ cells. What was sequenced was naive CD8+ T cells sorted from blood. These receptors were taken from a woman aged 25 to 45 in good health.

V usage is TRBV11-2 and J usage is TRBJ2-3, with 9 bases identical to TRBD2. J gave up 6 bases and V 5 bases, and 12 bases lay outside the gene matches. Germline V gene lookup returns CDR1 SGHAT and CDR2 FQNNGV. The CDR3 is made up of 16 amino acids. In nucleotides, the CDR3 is TGTGCCAGCAGCCAACTTTCTAGCGGGATCGGGGATACGCAGTATTTT. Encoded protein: CASSQLSSGIGDTQYF.

CDR3 amino acids: CASSDSGRGHLEQYF. In DNA form, the CDR3 reads TGCGCCAGCAGCGATAGCGGGAGGGGACACTTGGAGCAGTACTTC. This rearrangement joins TRBV5-1 to TRBJ2-7; 11 bases align to TRBD2. V shed 4 bases, J shed 7 bases, and the junction held 10 bases outside the gene matches. There are 15 residues in the CDR3. CDR1 SGHRS and CDR2 YFSETQ come from the germline V gene.

CDR3 bases: TGTGCCAGCAGCGCTCGGGACAACTATGGCTACACCTTC. Translated: CASSARDNYGYTF. The chain employs TRBV9 and TRBJ1-2; possibly TRBD1 for D (5 bases). CDR1 SGDLS and CDR2 YYNGEE come from the germline V gene. This CDR3 has 13 amino acids. Trimming removed 3 bases at V and 2 bases at J, with 8 bases between. The full variable domain, in which reference TRBV9 and TRBJ1-2 provide the parts outside the CDR3, is DSGVTQTPKHLITATGQRVTLRCSPRSGDLSVYWYQQSLDQGLQFLIQYYNGEERAKGNILERFSAQQFPDLHSELNLSSLELGDSALYFCASSARDNYGYTFGSGTRLTVV.

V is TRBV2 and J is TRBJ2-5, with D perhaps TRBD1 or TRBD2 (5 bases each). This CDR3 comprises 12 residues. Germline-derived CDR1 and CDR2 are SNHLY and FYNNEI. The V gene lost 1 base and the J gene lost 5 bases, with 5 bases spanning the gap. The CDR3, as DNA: TGTGCCAGCAGTGAAGGGGGGGAGACCCAGTACTTC. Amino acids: CASSEGGETQYF. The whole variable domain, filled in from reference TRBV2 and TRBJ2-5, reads EPEVTQTPSHQVTQMGQEVILRCVPISNHLYFYWYRQILGQKVEFLVSFYNNEISEKSEIFDDQFSVERPDGSNFTLKIRSTKLEDSAMYFCASSEGGETQYFGPGTRLLVL.

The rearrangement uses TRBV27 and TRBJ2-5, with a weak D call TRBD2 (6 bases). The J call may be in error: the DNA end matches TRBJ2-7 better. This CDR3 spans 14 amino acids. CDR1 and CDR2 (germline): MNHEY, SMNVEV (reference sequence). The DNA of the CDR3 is TGTGCCAGCAGTCCGGGACTGAGCTCCTACGAGCAGTACTTC. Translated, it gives CASSPGLSSYEQYF.

The CDR3, as DNA: TGTGCCAGCAGTTCATCACCCGGGACAGGGGTTTACGAGCAGTACTTC. Translating gives CASSSSPGTGVYEQYF. The rearrangement links TRBV27 to TRBJ2-7; 10 positions match TRBD1. The CDR3 is 16 residues long. V shed 4 bases, J shed 4 bases, and the junction held 10 bases outside the gene matches. CDR1 is MNHEY, CDR2 SMNVEV, per germline (reference sequence).

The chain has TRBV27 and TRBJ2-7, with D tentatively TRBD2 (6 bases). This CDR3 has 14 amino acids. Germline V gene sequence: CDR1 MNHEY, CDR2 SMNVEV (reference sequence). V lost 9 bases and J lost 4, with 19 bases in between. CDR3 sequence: CASRTFQGGYEQYF. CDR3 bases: TGTGCCAGTAGGACTTTTCAGGGAGGATACGAGCAGTACTTC.

In nucleotides, the CDR3 is TGCGCCAGCAGCCAGTCCCCGGGACAGGGGGTCCACGAGCAGTACTTC. Its translation is CASSQSPGQGVHEQYF. The chain uses TRBV4-1 and TRBJ2-7; 11 positions match TRBD1. There are 16 residues in the CDR3. The junction had 9 bases not matched to a gene; V was cut back by 3 bases and J by 5 bases. Germline loops: CDR1 MGHRA, CDR2 YSYEKL.

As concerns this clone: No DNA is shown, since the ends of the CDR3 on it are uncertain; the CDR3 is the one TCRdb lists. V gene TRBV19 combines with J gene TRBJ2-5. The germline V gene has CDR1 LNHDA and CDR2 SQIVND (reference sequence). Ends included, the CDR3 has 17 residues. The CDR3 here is CASSLGQGVNILETQYF.

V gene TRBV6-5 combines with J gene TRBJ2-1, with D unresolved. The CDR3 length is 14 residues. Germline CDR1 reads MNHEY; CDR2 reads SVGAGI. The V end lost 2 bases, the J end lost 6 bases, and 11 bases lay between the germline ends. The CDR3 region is CASSYLSEVNEQFF. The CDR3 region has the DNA TGTGCCAGCAGTTACCTCAGTGAGGTCAATGAGCAGTTCTTC.

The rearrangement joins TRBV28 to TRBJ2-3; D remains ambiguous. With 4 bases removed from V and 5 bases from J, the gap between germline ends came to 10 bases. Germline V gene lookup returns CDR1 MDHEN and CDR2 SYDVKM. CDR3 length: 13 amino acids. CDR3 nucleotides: TGTGCCAGCAGTTACAGTCTGGTAGATACGCAGTATTTT. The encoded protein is CASSYSLVDTQYF.

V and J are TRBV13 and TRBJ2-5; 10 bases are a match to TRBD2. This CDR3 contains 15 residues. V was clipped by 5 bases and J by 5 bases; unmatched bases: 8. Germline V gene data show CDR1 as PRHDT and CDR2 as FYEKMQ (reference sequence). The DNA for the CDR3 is TGTGCCAGCAGCCTCCTAGCGGGAGTTGACGAGACCCAGTACTTC. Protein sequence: CASSLLAGVDETQYF.

The CDR3 is CASRRPFTDTQYF. As DNA, the CDR3 is TGTGCCAGCAGAAGACCATTCACAGATACGCAGTATTTT. The rearrangement joins TRBV6-5 to TRBJ2-3; no reliable D call. From germline, CDR1 is MNHEY and CDR2 SVGAGI. The CDR3 totals 13 residues. The ends were cut back, 6 bases at V and 2 bases at J, with 9 bases in the middle.

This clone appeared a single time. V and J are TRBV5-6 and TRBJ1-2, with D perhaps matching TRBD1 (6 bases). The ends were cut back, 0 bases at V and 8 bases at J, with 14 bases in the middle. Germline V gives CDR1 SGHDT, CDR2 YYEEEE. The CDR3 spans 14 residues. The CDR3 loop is CASSLDREIRGYTF. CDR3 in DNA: TGTGCCAGCAGCTTGGACAGGGAAATTAGGGGCTACACCTTC. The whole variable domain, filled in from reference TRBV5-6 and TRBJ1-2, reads DAGVTQSPTHLIKTRGQQVTLRCSPKSGHDTVSWYQQALGQGPQFIFQYYEEEERQRGNFPDRFSGHQFPNYSSELNVNALLLGDSALYLCASSLDREIRGYTFGSGTRLTVV.

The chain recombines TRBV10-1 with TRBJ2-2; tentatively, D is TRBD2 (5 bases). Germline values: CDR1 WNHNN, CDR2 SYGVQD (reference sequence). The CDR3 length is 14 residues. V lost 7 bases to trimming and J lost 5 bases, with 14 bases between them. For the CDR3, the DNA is TGCGCCAGCACTACGAGGGTGAATACCGGGGAGCTGTTTTTT. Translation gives CASTTRVNTGELFF.

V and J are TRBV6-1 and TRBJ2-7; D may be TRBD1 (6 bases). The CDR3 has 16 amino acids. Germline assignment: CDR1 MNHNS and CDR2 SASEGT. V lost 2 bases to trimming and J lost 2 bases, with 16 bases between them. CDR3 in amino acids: CASSEFLTGSTYEQYF. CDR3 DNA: TGTGCCAGCAGTGAATTTCTAACAGGGAGTACCTACGAGCAGTACTTC.

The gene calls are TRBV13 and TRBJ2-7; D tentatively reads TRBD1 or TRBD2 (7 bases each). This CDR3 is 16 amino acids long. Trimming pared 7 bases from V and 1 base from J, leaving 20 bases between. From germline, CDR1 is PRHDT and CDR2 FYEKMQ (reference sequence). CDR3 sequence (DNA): TGTGCCAGCAACCCAGGGGGGGACTCCCCGTCCTACGAGCAGTACTTC. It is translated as CASNPGGDSPSYEQYF. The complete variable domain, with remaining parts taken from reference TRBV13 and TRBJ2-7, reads AAGVIQSPRHLIKEKRETATLKCYPIPRHDTVYWYQQGPGQDPQFLISFYEKMQSDKGSIPDRFSAQQFSDYHSELNMSSLELGDSALYFCASNPGGDSPSYEQYFGPGTRLTVT.

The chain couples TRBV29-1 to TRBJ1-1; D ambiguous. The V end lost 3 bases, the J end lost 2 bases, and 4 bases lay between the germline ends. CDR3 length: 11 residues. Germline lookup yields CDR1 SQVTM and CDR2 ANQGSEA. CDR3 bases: TGCAGCGTTGACCCCAACACTGAAGCTTTCTTT. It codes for CSVDPNTEAFF.

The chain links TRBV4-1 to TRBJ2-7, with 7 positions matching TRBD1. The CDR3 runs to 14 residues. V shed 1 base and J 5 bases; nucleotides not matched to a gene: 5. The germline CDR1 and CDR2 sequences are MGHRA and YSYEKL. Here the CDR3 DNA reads TGCGCCAGCAGCCAAGGCAGGACAGGCCACGAGCAGTACTTC. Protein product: CASSQGRTGHEQYF.

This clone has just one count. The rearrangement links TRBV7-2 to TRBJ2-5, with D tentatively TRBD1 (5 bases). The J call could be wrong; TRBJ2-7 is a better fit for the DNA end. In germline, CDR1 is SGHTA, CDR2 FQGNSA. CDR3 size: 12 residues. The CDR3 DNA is TGTGCCAGCAGCCACCCAGGGTACGAGCAGTACTTC. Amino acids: CASSHPGYEQYF.

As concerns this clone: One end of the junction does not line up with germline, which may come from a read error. The CDR3 region is CASCLRGAYYNEQFF. CDR3 bases: TGTGCCAGCTGTTTGAGAGGGGCTTACTACAATGAGCAGTTCTTC. This chain uses TRBV27 with TRBJ2-1, with D perhaps matching TRBD1 or TRBD2 (5 bases each). The CDR3 has 15 residues. Germline V gene lookup returns CDR1 MNHEY and CDR2 SMNVEV (reference sequence).

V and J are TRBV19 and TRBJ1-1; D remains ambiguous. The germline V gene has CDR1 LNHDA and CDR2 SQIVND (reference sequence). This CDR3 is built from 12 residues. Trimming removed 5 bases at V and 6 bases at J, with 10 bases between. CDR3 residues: CASSVFGSEAFF. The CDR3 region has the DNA TGTGCCAGTAGTGTTTTCGGGTCTGAAGCTTTCTTT.

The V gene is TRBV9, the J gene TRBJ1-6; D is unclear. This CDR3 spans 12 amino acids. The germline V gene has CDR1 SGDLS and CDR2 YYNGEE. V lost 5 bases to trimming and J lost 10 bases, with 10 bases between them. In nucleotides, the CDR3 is TGTGCCAGCAGGACCGGCGGATCACCCCTCCACTTT. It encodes CASRTGGSPLHF. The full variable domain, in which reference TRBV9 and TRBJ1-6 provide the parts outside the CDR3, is DSGVTQTPKHLITATGQRVTLRCSPRSGDLSVYWYQQSLDQGLQFLIQYYNGEERAKGNILERFSAQQFPDLHSELNLSSLELGDSALYFCASRTGGSPLHFGNGTRLTVT.

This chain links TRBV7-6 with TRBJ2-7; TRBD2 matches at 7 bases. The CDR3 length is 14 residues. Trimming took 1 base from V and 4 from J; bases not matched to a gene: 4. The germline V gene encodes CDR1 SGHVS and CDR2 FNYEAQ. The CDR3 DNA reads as TGTGCCAGCAGCTTAGGCGGGAGTGGATACGAGCAGTACTTC. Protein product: CASSLGGSGYEQYF.

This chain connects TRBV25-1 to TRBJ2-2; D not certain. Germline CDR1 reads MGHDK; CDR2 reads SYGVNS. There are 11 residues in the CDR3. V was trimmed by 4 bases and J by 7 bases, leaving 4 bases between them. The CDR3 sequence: CASSVFGELFF. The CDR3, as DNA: TGTGCCAGCAGTGTTTTCGGGGAGCTGTTTTTT.

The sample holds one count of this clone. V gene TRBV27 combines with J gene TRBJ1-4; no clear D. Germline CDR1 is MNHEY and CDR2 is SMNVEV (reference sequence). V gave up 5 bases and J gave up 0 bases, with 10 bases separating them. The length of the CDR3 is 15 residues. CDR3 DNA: TGTGCCAGCAGTCCCACAAGTGCAACTAATGAAAAACTGTTTTTT. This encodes CASSPTSATNEKLFF.